This is a list of T cell receptor beta chains from one sample in a study of identical twins. TCRdb passed the 5' RACE reads through MiXCR, listing each CDR3 protein once. Of 260,000 or so distinct CDR3 sequences in the sample, roughly 7.5% are singletons; the top ten hold roughly 5.4%. These data also featured in a second study, about yellow fever vaccine responses in identical twins.

Sequencing was done on a sample of CD8+ T cells sorted from blood. These receptors originate from a woman younger than 30 in good health. CDR3s include the opening cysteine and the closing phenylalanine or tryptophan. The D gene is left open where the match is weak. The size of a clone is reported for some rows only, either as once, few or many, or as a class for expanded clones.

few	TRBV7-8	TRBJ2-3	TRBD1	TGTGCCAGCACCGACCTCCGGACAGGAGATACGCAGTATTTT	CASTDLRTGDTQYF
-	TRBV7-6	TRBJ2-3	-	TGTGCCAGCAGCCATTCCGGACTTTCGAGCACAGATACGCAGTATTTT	CASSHSGLSSTDTQYF
few	TRBV20-1	TRBJ2-7	TRBD2	TGCAGTGCTACTCCGTTAACTAGCGGGGGCGAGCAGTACTTC	CSATPLTSGGEQYF
-	TRBV7-9	TRBJ2-3	TRBD2	TGTGCCAGCAGCTTCACCTCTAGCGGGAGGGGAGATACGCAGTATTTT	CASSFTSSGRGDTQYF
many	TRBV5-1	TRBJ1-1	TRBD1	TGCGCCAGCAGCTTGTCTCAGGGGGCCTCGAACACTGAAGCTTTCTTT	CASSLSQGASNTEAFF
many	TRBV5-1	TRBJ2-3	TRBD1	TGCGCCAGCAGCTCTCCCCGGGACAGGGATGATACGCAGTATTTT	CASSSPRDRDDTQYF
few	TRBV3-1	TRBJ1-2	-	TGTGCCAGCAGCCAACCGAACGCCTTCAGCGACGGCTACACCTTC	CASSQPNAFSDGYTF
few	TRBV5-1	TRBJ1-2	TRBD1	TGCGCCAGCAGCCTAGGGACAGGGAGGGATGGCTACACCTTC	CASSLGTGRDGYTF
-	TRBV7-9	TRBJ1-1	-	TGTGCCAGCAGCTTAGAGGTAGTGAAAGGGGCTTTCTTT	CASSLEVVKGAFF
-	TRBV12-5	TRBJ2-7	TRBD2	TGTGCTAGTGGTTTAAGCGGGAAGGGCTACGAGCAGTACTTC	CASGLSGKGYEQYF
-	TRBV7-9	TRBJ2-1	-	TGTGCCAGCAGCTTAGGGGATATAGCCCCCTACTACAATGAGCAGTTCTTC	CASSLGDIAPYYNEQFF
many	TRBV2	TRBJ2-3	-	TGTGCCAGCAGCGCCCACCCTAGCACAGATACGCAGTATTTT	CASSAHPSTDTQYF
many	TRBV29-1	TRBJ2-7	-	TGCAGCGTTGAGGCGGGATACTCCTACGAGCAGTACTTC	CSVEAGYSYEQYF
many	TRBV29-1	TRBJ2-5	-	TGCAGCGTTGAAGCCTCCCTGGAGCGGACCCAGTACTTC	CSVEASLERTQYF
few	TRBV4-1	TRBJ2-7	-	TGCGCCAGCAGCCAAGTCGTGACTAGTACCGAGCAGTACTTC	CASSQVVTSTEQYF
-	TRBV7-3	TRBJ2-2	-	TGTGCCAGCAGCTTATTTCGGGGGAACACCGGGGAGCTGTTTTTT	CASSLFRGNTGELFF